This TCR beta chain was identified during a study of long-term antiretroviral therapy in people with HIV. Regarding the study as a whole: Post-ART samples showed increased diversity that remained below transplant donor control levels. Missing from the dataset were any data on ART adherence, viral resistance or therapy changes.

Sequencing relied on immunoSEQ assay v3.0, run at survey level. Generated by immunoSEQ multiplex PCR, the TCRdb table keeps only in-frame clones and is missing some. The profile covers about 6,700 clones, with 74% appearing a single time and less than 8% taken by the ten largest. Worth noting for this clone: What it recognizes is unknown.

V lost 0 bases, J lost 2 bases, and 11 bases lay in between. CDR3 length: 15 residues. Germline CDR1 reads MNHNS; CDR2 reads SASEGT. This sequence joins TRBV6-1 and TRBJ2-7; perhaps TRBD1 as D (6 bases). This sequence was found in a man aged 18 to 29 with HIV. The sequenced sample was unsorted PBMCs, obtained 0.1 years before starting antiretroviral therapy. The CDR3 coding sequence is TGTGCCAGCAGTGAAGCGTCAGGGGACGCCTACGAGCAGTACGTC. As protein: CASSEASGDAYEQYV.